This entry describes one TCR beta chain. The antigen is undetermined. The protocol was immunoSEQ multiplex PCR, while the TCRdb copy is restricted to in-frame clones and leaves out a portion. The table has approximately 20,000 clones, more than 75% seen once. This specimen comes from a study of early stage breast cancer tumors. Study-level information: Samples were sequenced at approximately 9-fold average coverage.

The CDR3 covers 15 residues. Germline-derived CDR1 and CDR2 are SGHNT and YYREEE (reference sequence). V lost 3 bases and J lost 5; bases outside the gene matches: 10. Findings and limits, study-wide: Compared with adjacent normal breast tissue, tumors showed 2.5 to 3-fold greater T cell density and higher clonality. Tumor and normal breast were distinguished via blood comparison in about 90% of the 16 patients.

V usage is TRBV5-4 and J usage is TRBJ2-5, with 7 bases aligning to TRBD1. The receptor comes from a person between 55 and 69 years old with breast cancer. Source material: blood. The DNA of the CDR3 is TGTGCCAGCAGCTCTGGGACAGTTGGGGGTGAGACCCAGTACTTC. Encoded protein: CASSSGTVGGETQYF. The whole variable domain, filled in from reference TRBV5-4 and TRBJ2-5, reads ETGVTQSPTHLIKTRGQQVTLRCSSQSGHNTVSWYQQALGQGPQFIFQYYREEENGRGNFPPRFSGLQFPNYSSELNVNALELDDSALYLCASSSGTVGGETQYFGPGTRLLVL.